The rows below give T cell receptor beta chains drawn from one sample of a study of immune cell composition in non-small cell lung cancer. Libraries were prepared by immunoSEQ multiplex PCR; TCRdb keeps only in-frame clonotypes and omits some of them. The table has around 6,100 clones, approximately 77% seen once. Sequencing was carried out using non-adjacent lung tissue. The receptors come from a human donor with non-small cell lung cancer. Both conserved end residues are part of each CDR3. A D gene is named only where the DNA matches it firmly. Size is omitted from some rows. Given values are once, few, many or a class for expanded clones.

V	size	J	D	DNA	CDR3
TRBV28	NA	TRBJ2-3	NA	TGTGCCAGCATTAAGACTAGTTTGGATACGCAGTATTTT	CASIKTSLDTQYF
TRBV7-8	NA	TRBJ1-2	NA	TGTGCCAGCAGCTTGACAGCTTATGGCTACACCTTC	CASSLTAYGYTF
TRBV10-3	few	TRBJ1-2	NA	TGTGCCATCAGTGACGCGGGACCTGGCTACACCTTC	CAISDAGPGYTF
TRBV7-3	few	TRBJ2-1	NA	TGTGCCAGCAGCTCACAGGGAGATCGGTACAATGAGCAGTTCTTC	CASSSQGDRYNEQFF
TRBV19	NA	TRBJ1-1	NA	TGTGCCAGTATAGAGAGTACAGGTCGTACTGAAGCTTTCTTT	CASIESTGRTEAFF
TRBV19	few	TRBJ1-5	NA	TGTGCCAGTAGGGACAGTAATCAGCCCCAGCATTTT	CASRDSNQPQHF
TRBV10-1	NA	TRBJ2-5	TRBD1	TGCGCCACCTCTACCGGGACAGGGGGACAGACCCAGTACTTC	CATSTGTGGQTQYF
TRBV7-2	NA	TRBJ1-2	NA	TGTGCCAGCAGCTTAGCAGCGACTAACTATGGCTACACCTTC	CASSLAATNYGYTF
TRBV5-6	once	TRBJ2-3	NA	TGTGCCAGCAGCTGGCCGGGATCTCCCACAGATACGCAGTATTTT	CASSWPGSPTDTQYF
TRBV9	NA	TRBJ1-1	NA	TGTGCCAGCAGCGTAGGACAAATGAACACTGAAGCTTTCTTT	CASSVGQMNTEAFF
TRBV15	NA	TRBJ1-2	TRBD1	TGTGCCACCAGCATATCCGGGACAGGGGCAGGTGGCTACACCTTC	CATSISGTGAGGYTF
TRBV6-1	NA	TRBJ1-3	NA	TGTGCCAGCAGTGAGTCTAGAAACACCATATATTTT	CASSESRNTIYF
TRBV13	NA	TRBJ2-1	NA	TGTGCCAGCAGCTCGCGGACCACGAAGCCGGGATTCAGATACAATGAGCAGTTCTTC	CASSSRTTKPGFRYNEQFF
TRBV28	NA	TRBJ1-5	NA	TGTGCCAGCAGTCAAGGAAGTACAGCTAGCAATCAGCCCCAGCATTTT	CASSQGSTASNQPQHF
TRBV5-4	NA	TRBJ1-4	TRBD1	TGTGCCAGCAGCTCTCGGGACAGGGAAGAAAAACTGTTTTTT	CASSSRDREEKLFF
TRBV6-5	NA	TRBJ1-2	NA	TGTGCCAGCAACCCAACAGTAGGCTATGGCTACACCTTC	CASNPTVGYGYTF